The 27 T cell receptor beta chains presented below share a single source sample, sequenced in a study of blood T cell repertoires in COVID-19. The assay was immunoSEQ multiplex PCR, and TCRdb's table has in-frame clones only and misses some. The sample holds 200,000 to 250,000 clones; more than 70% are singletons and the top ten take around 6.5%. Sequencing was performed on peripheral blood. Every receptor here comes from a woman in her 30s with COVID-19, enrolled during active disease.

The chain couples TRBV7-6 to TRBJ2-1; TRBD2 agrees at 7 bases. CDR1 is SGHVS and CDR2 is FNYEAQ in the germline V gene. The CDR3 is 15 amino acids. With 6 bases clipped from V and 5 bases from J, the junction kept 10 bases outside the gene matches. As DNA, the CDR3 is TGTGCCAGCAGTTCGCCAGAGCGGGGTCACAATGAGCAGTTCTTC. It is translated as CASSSPERGHNEQFF.

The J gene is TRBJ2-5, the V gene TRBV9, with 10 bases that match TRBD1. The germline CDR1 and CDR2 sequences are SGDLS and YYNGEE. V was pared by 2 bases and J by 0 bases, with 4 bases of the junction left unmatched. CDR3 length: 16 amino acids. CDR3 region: CASSVGQGVYQETQYF. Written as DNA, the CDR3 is TGTGCCAGCAGCGTCGGACAGGGGGTTTACCAAGAGACCCAGTACTTC.

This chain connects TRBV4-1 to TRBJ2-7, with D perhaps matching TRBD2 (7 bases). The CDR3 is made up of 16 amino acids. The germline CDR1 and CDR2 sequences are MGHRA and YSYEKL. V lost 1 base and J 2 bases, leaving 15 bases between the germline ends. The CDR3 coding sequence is TGCGCCAGCAGCCAAGCGGGGGGCCGGGCTACCTACGAGCAGTACTTC. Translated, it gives CASSQAGGRATYEQYF.

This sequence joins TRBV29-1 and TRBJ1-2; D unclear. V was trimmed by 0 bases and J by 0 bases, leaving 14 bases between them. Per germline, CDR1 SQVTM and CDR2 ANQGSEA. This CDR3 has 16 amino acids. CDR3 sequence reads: CSVEEHLGVSNYGYTF. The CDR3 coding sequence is TGCAGCGTTGAAGAGCACCTCGGAGTTTCTAACTATGGCTACACCTTC.

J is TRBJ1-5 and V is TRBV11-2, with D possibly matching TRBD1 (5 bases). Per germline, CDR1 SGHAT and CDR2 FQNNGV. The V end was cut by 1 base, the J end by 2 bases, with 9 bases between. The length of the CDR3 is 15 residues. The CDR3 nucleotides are TGTGCCAGCAGCTTAGCAGGGATCGGCAATCAGCCCCAGCATTTT. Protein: CASSLAGIGNQPQHF.

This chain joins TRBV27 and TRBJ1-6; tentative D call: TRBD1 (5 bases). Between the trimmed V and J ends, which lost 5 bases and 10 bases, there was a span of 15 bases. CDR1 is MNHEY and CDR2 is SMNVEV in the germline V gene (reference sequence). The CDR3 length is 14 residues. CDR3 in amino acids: CASSRRGEGSPLHF. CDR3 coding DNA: TGTGCCAGCAGTAGGAGGGGCGAGGGATCACCCCTCCACTTT.

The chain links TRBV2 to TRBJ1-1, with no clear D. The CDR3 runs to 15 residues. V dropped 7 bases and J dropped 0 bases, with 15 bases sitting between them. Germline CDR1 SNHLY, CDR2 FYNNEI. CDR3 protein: CASKFSGGMNTEAFF. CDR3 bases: TGTGCCAGCAAATTTTCCGGAGGGATGAACACTGAAGCTTTCTTT.

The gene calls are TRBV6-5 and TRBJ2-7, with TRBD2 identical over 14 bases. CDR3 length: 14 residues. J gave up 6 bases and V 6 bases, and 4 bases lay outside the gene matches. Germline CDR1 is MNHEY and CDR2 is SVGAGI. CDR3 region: CASRGTSGSREQYV. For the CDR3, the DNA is TGTGCCAGCAGAGGGACTAGCGGGAGTCGCGAGCAGTACGTC.

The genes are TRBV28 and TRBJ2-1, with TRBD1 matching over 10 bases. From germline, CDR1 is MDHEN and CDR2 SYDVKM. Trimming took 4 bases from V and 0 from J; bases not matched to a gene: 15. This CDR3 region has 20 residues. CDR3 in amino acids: CASSSIQTGGFSRSYNEQFF. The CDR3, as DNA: TGTGCCAGCAGTTCTATTCAGACAGGGGGCTTCTCCCGCTCCTACAATGAGCAGTTCTTC.

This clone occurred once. In DNA form, the CDR3 reads TGCAGCGCCAGCCGGGACAGGGTGGGGGAGACCCAGTACTTC. It translates to CSASRDRVGETQYF. The genes are TRBV29-1 and TRBJ2-5; 9 bases line up with TRBD1. Germline-derived CDR1 and CDR2 are SQVTM and ANQGSEA. V lost 7 bases and J lost 5; bases outside the gene matches: 11. The CDR3 extends over 14 amino acids.

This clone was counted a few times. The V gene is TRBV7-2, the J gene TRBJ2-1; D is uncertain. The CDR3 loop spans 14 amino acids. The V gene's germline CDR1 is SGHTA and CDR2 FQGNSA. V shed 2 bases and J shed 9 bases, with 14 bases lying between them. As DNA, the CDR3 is TGTGCCAGCAGCTTACGAACCCAATCGGGTGAGCAGTTCTTC. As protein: CASSLRTQSGEQFF.

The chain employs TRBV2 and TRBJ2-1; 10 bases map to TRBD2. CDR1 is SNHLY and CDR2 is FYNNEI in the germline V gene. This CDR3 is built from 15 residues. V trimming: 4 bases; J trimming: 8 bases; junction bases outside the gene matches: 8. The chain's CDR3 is CASSVERGGSDEQFF. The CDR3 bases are TGTGCCAGCAGTGTGGAGCGGGGGGGTTCTGATGAGCAGTTCTTC.

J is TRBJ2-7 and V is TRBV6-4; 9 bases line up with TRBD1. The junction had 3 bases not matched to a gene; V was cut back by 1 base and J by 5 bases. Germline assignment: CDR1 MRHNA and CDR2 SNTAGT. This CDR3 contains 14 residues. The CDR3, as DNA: TGTGCCAGCAGTGACTGGGACAGGGTCCACGAGCAGTACGTC. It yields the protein CASSDWDRVHEQYV.

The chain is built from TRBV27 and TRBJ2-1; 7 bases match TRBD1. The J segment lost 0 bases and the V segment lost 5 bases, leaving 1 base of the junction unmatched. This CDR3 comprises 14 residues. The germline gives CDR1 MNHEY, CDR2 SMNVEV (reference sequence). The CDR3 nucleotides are TGTGCCAGCAGTAGACAGGGCTCCTACAATGAGCAGTTCTTC. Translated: CASSRQGSYNEQFF.

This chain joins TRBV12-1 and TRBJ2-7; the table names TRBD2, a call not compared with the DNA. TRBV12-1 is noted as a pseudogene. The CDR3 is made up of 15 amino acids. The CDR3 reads CASSFVRRAAYEQYV. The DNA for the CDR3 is TGTGCCAGCAGCTTTGTTAGGCGGGCAGCCTACGAGCAGTACGTC.

CDR3 sequence reads: CASSLTAGLTDTQYF. The CDR3 region has the DNA TGTGCCAGCAGCTTAACGGCAGGGCTCACAGATACGCAGTATTTT. This chain uses TRBV7-2 with TRBJ2-3; D is possibly TRBD1 (5 bases). The CDR3 has 15 amino acids. Germline CDR1 SGHTA, CDR2 FQGNSA. With 2 bases removed from V and 2 bases from J, the gap between germline ends came to 11 bases.

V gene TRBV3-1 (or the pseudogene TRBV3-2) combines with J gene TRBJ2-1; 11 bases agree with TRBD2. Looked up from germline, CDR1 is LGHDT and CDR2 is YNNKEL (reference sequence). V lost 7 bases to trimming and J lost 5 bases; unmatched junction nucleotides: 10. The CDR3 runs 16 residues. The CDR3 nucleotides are TGTGCCAGCACCCCGACTAGCGGGATTAGGGACAATGAGCAGTTCTTC. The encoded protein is CASTPTSGIRDNEQFF.

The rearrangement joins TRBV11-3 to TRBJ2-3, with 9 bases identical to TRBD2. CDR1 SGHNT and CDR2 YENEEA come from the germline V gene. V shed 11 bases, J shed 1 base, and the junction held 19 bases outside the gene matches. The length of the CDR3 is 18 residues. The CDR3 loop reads CALERGLWAGGGTDTQYF. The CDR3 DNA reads TGTGCCCTCGAAAGGGGGCTCTGGGCGGGAGGGGGCACAGATACGCAGTATTTT.

The chain's CDR3 is CASSQLTSGNNEQFF. In DNA form, the CDR3 reads TGTGCCAGCAGCCAGCTGACTAGCGGGAACAATGAGCAGTTCTTC. The V call is TRBV14, the J call TRBJ2-1; TRBD2 agrees at 11 bases. V was pared by 3 bases and J by 5 bases, with 3 bases of the junction left unmatched. CDR1 is SGHDN, CDR2 FVKESK, per germline. The CDR3 covers 15 residues.

This CDR3 reads CASSLGPRGTSETQYF. The CDR3, as DNA: TGTGCCAGCAGCTTAGGTCCCCGGGGGACCTCGGAGACCCAGTACTTC. The rearrangement links TRBV7-2 to TRBJ2-5; the D gene is possibly TRBD2 (6 bases). V was shortened by 1 base and J by 5 bases, with 17 bases between the two germline ends. Germline values: CDR1 SGHTA, CDR2 FQGNSA. CDR3 length: 16 amino acids.

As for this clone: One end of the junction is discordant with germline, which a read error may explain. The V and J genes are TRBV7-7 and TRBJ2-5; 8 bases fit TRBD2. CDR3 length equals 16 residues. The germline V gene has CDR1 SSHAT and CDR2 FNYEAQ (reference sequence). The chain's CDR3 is CASSLDFTGGRETQYF. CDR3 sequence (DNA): TGTGCTAGCAGCTTAGATTTTACGGGAGGGCGGGAGACCCAGTACTTC.

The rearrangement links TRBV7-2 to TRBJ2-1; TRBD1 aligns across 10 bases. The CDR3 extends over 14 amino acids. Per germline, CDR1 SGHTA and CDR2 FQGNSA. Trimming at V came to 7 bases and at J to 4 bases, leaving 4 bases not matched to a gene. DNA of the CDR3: TGTGCCAGCAACCCGGGACAGGGGTACAATGAGCAGTTCTTC. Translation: CASNPGQGYNEQFF.

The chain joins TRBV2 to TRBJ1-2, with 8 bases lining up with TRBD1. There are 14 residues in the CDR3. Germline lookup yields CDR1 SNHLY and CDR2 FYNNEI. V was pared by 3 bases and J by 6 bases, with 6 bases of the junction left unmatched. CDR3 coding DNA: TGTGCCAGCAGTGATTCCCGGACAGGGAATGGCTACACCTTC. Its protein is CASSDSRTGNGYTF.

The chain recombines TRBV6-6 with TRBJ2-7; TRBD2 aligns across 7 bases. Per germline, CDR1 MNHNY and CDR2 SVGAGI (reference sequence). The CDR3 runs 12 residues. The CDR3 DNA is TGTGCGGGTGGGAGGGGCCCATACGAGCAGTACTTC. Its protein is CAGGRGPYEQYF.

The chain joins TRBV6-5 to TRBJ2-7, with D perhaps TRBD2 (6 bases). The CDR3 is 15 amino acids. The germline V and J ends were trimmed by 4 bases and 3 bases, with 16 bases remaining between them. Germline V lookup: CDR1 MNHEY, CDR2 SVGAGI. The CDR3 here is CASSSPGEQDYEQYF. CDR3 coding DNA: TGTGCCAGCAGTTCCCCGGGAGAGCAGGACTACGAGCAGTACTTC.

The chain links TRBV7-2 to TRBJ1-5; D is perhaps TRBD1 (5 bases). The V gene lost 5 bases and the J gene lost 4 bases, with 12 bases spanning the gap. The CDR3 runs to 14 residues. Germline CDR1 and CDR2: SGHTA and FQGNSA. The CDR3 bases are TGTGCCAGCAGCCCGCCGGGGGAGAATCAGCCCCAGCATTTT. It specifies CASSPPGENQPQHF.

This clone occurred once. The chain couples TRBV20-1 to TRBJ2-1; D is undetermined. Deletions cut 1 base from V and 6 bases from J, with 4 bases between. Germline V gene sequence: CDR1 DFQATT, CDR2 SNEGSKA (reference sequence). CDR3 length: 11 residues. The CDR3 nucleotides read TGCAGTGCTAGAGTGAGCAATGAGCAGTTCTTC. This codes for CSARVSNEQFF.